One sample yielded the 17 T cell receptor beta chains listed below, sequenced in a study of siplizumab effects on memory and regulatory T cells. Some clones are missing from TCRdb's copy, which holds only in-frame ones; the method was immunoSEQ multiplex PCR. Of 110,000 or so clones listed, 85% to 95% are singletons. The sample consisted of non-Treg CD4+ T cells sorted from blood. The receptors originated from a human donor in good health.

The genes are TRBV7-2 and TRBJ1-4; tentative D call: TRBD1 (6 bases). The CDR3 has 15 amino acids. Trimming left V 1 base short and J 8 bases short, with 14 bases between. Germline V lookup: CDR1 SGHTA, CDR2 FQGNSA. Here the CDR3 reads CASSLVPGVGEKLFF. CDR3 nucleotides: TGTGCCAGCAGCTTAGTACCAGGGGTGGGGGAAAAACTGTTTTTT.

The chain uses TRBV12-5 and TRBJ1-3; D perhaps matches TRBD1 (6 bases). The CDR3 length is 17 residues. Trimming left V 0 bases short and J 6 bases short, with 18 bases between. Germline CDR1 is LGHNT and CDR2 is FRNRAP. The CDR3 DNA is TGTGCTAGTGGTTTGGTACTAGGTCAGGGGCCCATAAACACCATATATTTT. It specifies CASGLVLGQGPINTIYF.

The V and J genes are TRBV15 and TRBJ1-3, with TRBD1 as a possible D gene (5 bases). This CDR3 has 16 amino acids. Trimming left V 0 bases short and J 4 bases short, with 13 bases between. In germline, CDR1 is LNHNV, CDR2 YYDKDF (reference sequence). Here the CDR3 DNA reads TGTGCCACCAGCAGAGATTTAGGGGTTGTCGGAAACACCATATATTTT. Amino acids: CATSRDLGVVGNTIYF.

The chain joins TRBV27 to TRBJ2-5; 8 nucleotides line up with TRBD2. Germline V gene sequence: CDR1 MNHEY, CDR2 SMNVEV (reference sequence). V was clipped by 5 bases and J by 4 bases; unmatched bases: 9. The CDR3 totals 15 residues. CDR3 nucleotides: TGTGCCAGCAGTACGCGACTAGCGTGGGGAGAGACCCAGTACTTC. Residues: CASSTRLAWGETQYF.

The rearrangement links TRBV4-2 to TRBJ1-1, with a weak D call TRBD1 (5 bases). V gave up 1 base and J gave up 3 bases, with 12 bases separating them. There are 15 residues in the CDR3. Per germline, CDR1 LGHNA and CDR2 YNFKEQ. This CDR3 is CASSQGSWGYTEAFF. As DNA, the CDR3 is TGTGCCAGCAGCCAAGGTTCCTGGGGGTACACTGAAGCTTTCTTT.

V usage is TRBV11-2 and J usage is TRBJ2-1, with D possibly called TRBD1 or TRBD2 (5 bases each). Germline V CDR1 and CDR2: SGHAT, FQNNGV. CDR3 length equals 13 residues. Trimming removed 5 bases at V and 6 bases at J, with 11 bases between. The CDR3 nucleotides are TGTGCCAGCAGCCCGCCGGGGCTCAATGAGCAGTTCTTC. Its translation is CASSPPGLNEQFF.

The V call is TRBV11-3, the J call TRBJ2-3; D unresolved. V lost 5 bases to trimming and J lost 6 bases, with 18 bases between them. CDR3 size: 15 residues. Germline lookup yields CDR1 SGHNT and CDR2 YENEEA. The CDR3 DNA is TGTGCCAGCAGCGGACGACCCCCGGATAGTGATACGCAGTATTTT. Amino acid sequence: CASSGRPPDSDTQYF.

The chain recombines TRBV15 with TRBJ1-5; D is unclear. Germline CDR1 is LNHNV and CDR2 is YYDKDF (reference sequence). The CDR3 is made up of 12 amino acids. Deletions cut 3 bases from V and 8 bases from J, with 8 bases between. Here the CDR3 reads CATSSRREPQHF. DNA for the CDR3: TGTGCCACCAGCAGCCGTCGAGAGCCCCAGCATTTT.

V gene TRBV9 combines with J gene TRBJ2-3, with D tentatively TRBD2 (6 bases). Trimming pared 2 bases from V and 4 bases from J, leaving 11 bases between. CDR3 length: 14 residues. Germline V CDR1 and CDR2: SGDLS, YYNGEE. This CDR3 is CASSVGGAPDTQYF. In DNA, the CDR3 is TGTGCCAGCAGCGTTGGCGGGGCCCCAGATACGCAGTATTTT.

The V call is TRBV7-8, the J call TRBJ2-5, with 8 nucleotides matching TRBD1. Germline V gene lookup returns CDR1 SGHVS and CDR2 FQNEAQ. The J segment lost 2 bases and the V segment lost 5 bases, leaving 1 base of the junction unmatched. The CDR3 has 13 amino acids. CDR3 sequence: CASSRDRQETQYF. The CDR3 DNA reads TGTGCCAGCAGCCGGGACAGGCAAGAGACCCAGTACTTC.

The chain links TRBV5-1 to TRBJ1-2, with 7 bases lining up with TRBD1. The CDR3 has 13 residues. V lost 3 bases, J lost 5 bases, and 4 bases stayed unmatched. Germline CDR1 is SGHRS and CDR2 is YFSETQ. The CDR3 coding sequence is TGCGCCAGCAGCTACACAGGGGAATATGGCTACACCTTC. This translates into CASSYTGEYGYTF.

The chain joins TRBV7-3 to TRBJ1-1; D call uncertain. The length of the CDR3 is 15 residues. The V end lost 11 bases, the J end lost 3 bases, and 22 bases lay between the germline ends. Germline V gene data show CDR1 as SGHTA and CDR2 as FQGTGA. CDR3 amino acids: CAQPLALTSHTEAFF. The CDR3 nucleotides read TGTGCCCAGCCCCTAGCCCTTACCTCACACACTGAAGCTTTCTTT.

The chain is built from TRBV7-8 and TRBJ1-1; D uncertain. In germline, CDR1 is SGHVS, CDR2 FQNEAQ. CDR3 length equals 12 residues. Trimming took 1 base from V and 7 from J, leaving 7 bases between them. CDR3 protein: CASSLEAGEAFF. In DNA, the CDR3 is TGTGCCAGCAGCTTAGAGGCGGGTGAAGCTTTCTTT.

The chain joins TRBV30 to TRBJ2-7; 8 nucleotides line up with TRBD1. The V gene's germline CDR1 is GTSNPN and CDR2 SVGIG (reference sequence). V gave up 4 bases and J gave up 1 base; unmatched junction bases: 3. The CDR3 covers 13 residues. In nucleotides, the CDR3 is TGTGCCTGGATAACAGGGGGGTCCTACGAGCAGTACTTC. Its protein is CAWITGGSYEQYF.

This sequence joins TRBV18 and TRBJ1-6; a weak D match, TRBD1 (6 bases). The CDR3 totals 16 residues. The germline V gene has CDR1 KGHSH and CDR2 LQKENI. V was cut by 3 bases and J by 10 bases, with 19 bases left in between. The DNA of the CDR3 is TGTGCCAGCTCACCGGAGACAGGTAGAGGAGGATCACCCCTCCACTTT. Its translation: CASSPETGRGGSPLHF.

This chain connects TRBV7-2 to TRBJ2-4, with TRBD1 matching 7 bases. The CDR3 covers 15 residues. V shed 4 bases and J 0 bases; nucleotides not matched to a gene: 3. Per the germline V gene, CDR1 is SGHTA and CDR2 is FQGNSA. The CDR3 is CASSSGQLAKNIQYF. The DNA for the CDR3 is TGTGCCAGCAGCTCGGGACAGCTAGCCAAAAACATTCAGTACTTC.

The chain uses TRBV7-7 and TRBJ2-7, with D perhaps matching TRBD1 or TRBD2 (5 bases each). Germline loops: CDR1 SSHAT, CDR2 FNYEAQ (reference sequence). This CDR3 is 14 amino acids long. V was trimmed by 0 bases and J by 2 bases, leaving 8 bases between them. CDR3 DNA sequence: TGTGCCAGCAGCTTAGCCCCGGGGCCCTACGAGCAGTACTTC. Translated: CASSLAPGPYEQYF. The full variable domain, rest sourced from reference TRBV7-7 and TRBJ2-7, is GAGVSQSPRYKVTKRGQDVTLRCDPISSHATLYWYQQALGQGPEFLTYFNYEAQPDKSGLPSDRFSAERPEGSISTLTIQRTEQRDSAMYRCASSLAPGPYEQYFGPGTRLTVT.